Each of the 20 T cell receptor beta chains below was sequenced from the same sample in a study of T cell responses to AZD1222 COVID-19 vaccine (dated by TCRdb to the early 2020s). Libraries were constructed by the immunoSEQ multiplex PCR assay. Sourced from immuneACCESS, this table was stored by TCRdb with only in-frame sequences that have V and J called. A share of the clones is absent; for the studies checked, an unresolved V gene accounts for under half, and the remainder has no known explanation. This sample has roughly 120,000 clones in its table, and roughly four fifths of those were observed once. Around 4.6% of the sample is in the top ten clones. Taken with the paper, the label for time point translates to: baseline before first vaccination. This material consisted of peripheral blood, taken on day 0 of AZD1222 vaccination. These receptors all come from an adult in good health.

The V call is TRBV7-2, the J call TRBJ2-1; D is uncertain. The germline CDR1 and CDR2 sequences are SGHTA and FQGNSA. V gave up 3 bases and J gave up 6 bases, with 9 bases separating them. There are 13 residues in the CDR3. The CDR3 reads CASSFSQRNEQFF. The CDR3, as DNA: TGTGCCAGCAGCTTCTCACAGCGCAATGAGCAGTTCTTC.

This chain links TRBV7-2 with TRBJ2-2; D might be TRBD1 or TRBD2, each matching 7 bases. CDR1 SGHTA and CDR2 FQGNSA come from the germline V gene. V lost 6 bases and J 4 bases, leaving 12 bases between the germline ends. The CDR3 covers 14 residues. DNA of the CDR3: TGTGCCAGCAGTCGCAGGGGGGGCACCGGGGAGCTGTTTTTT. Its translation: CASSRRGGTGELFF.

The chain combines TRBV9 with TRBJ2-1; 11 bases map to TRBD2. Per the germline V gene, CDR1 is SGDLS and CDR2 is YYNGEE. The CDR3 loop spans 16 amino acids. V shed 0 bases, J shed 5 bases, and the junction held 4 bases outside the gene matches. The DNA for the CDR3 is TGTGCCAGCAGCGTAGGAGTAGCGGGAGGGCACAATGAGCAGTTCTTC. Protein product: CASSVGVAGGHNEQFF.

V and J are TRBV9 and TRBJ2-2; D possibly corresponds to TRBD2 (5 bases). Per germline, CDR1 SGDLS and CDR2 YYNGEE. Deletions cut 4 bases from V and 5 bases from J, with 12 bases between. This CDR3 has 14 amino acids. Here the CDR3 DNA reads TGTGCCAGCAGCTTAAACAGACTAACCGGGGAGCTGTTTTTT. Residues: CASSLNRLTGELFF.

The chain carries TRBV7-6 and TRBJ2-1, with 8 bases lining up with TRBD1. Germline V lookup: CDR1 SGHVS, CDR2 FNYEAQ. Unmatched junction bases numbered 7, after V lost 4 bases and J lost 2 bases. The CDR3 contains 16 residues. CDR3 coding DNA: TGTGCCAGCAGCTCGTTACAGGGGGACACCTACAATGAGCAGTTCTTC. Its translation is CASSSLQGDTYNEQFF.

This clone was recorded a few times. This sequence joins TRBV10-1 and TRBJ2-7; TRBD2 matches at 9 bases. The CDR3 is made up of 14 amino acids. After removal of 6 bases from V and 5 bases from J, the junction contained 8 bases not matched to a gene. Germline V gives CDR1 WNHNN, CDR2 SYGVQD (reference sequence). The CDR3 is CASSASGRLNEQYF. The CDR3 bases are TGCGCCAGCAGCGCAAGCGGGAGGTTAAACGAGCAGTACTTC.

V and J are TRBV14 and TRBJ2-4; a possible D gene is TRBD2 (7 bases). Germline V gene data show CDR1 as SGHDN and CDR2 as FVKESK. V was clipped by 1 base and J by 0 bases, with 10 bases between them. The CDR3 length is 16 residues. In DNA, the CDR3 is TGTGCCAGCAGCCAAGTCGGGGGGCTAGCCAAAAACATTCAGTACTTC. Translation: CASSQVGGLAKNIQYF.

The chain recombines TRBV18 with TRBJ2-5; D gene uncertain. V was clipped by 3 bases and J by 5 bases, with 10 bases between them. CDR1 and CDR2 (germline): KGHSH, LQKENI. This CDR3 spans 13 amino acids. The CDR3: CASSPGQKETQYF. Here the CDR3 DNA reads TGTGCCAGCTCACCGGGTCAGAAGGAGACCCAGTACTTC.

The gene calls are TRBV6-5 and TRBJ1-5; no clear D. Trimming shortened V by 2 bases and J by 2 bases, and 4 bases separated the two germline ends. The CDR3 is 13 amino acids. Per germline, CDR1 MNHEY and CDR2 SVGAGI. CDR3 protein: CASSYGGNQPQHF. Written as DNA, the CDR3 is TGTGCCAGCAGTTACGGGGGCAATCAGCCCCAGCATTTT.

The chain uses TRBV3-1 (or the pseudogene TRBV3-2) and TRBJ2-2, with 9 bases that match TRBD1. CDR1 and CDR2 (germline): LGHDT, YNNKEL (reference sequence). V was pared by 3 bases and J by 5 bases, with 7 bases of the junction left unmatched. This CDR3 has 16 amino acids. The CDR3 protein is CASSQSRTGVTGELFF. CDR3 nucleotides: TGTGCCAGCAGCCAGTCCCGGACAGGGGTTACCGGGGAGCTGTTTTTT.

This chain connects TRBV18 to TRBJ1-5; D not resolved. The CDR3 has 13 amino acids. The V end lost 0 bases, the J end lost 7 bases, and 7 bases lay between the germline ends. CDR1 is KGHSH, CDR2 LQKENI, per germline. CDR3 residues: CASSPPTEQPQHF. CDR3 in DNA: TGTGCCAGCTCACCACCGACGGAACAGCCCCAGCATTTT.

This sequence joins TRBV19 and TRBJ1-4; 7 nucleotides agree with TRBD1. CDR3 length: 16 residues. The germline gives CDR1 LNHDA, CDR2 SQIVND (reference sequence). Trimming took 7 bases from V and 5 from J; bases not matched to a gene: 13. The CDR3 here is CASTVRRQGVNEKLFF. The CDR3 DNA sequence: TGTGCCAGTACCGTGCGAAGGCAGGGGGTAAATGAAAAACTGTTTTTT.

This clone was seen a few times. The chain uses TRBV6-2 or TRBV6-3 and TRBJ2-7, with D tentatively TRBD1 (5 bases). Looked up from germline, CDR1 is MNHEY and CDR2 is SVGEGT. There are 13 residues in the CDR3. The V end was cut by 0 bases, the J end by 5 bases, with 8 bases between. CDR3 DNA sequence: TGTGCCAGCAGTTACTCCGACAGAAACGAGCAGTACTTC. Translated: CASSYSDRNEQYF.

This clone was recorded only once. V and J are TRBV6-5 and TRBJ1-1; 7 nucleotides match TRBD1. Germline loops: CDR1 MNHEY, CDR2 SVGAGI. Unmatched junction bases numbered 6, after V lost 6 bases and J lost 11 bases. The CDR3 length is 11 residues. The CDR3 DNA sequence: TGTGCCAGCAGACTCGACAGGGACGCTTTCTTT. This sequence encodes CASRLDRDAFF.

CDR3 amino acids: CASSPERAGGTEAFF. In DNA form, the CDR3 reads TGTGCCAGCTCACCGGAGCGGGCGGGGGGCACTGAAGCTTTCTTT. The V call is TRBV18, the J call TRBJ1-1; perhaps TRBD1 as D (5 bases). Trimming removed 3 bases from V and 4 bases from J, with 15 bases in between. The germline V gene encodes CDR1 KGHSH and CDR2 LQKENI. The CDR3 is 15 residues long.

This rearrangement joins TRBV7-9 to TRBJ2-2, with TRBD1 matching 7 bases. V was clipped by 1 base and J by 1 base; unmatched bases: 0. Germline V gene data show CDR1 as SEHNR and CDR2 as FQNEAQ (reference sequence). This CDR3 spans 15 amino acids. The CDR3 is CASSLGQGNTGELFF. In DNA, the CDR3 is TGTGCCAGCAGCTTAGGACAGGGGAACACCGGGGAGCTGTTTTTT.

V is TRBV5-1 and J is TRBJ1-3, with 9 bases aligning to TRBD1. Trimming at V came to 4 bases and at J to 0 bases, leaving 5 bases not matched to a gene. The CDR3 has 16 residues. The germline V gene has CDR1 SGHRS and CDR2 YFSETQ. Here the CDR3 reads CASSRTGASSGNTIYF. The CDR3 nucleotides are TGCGCCAGCAGCAGGACAGGGGCGTCCTCTGGAAACACCATATATTTT.

The chain employs TRBV6-2 or TRBV6-3 and TRBJ2-4; D is possibly TRBD1 or TRBD2 (6 bases each). The CDR3 loop spans 14 amino acids. V shed 6 bases and J shed 0 bases, with 9 bases lying between them. The V gene's germline CDR1 is MNHEY and CDR2 SVGEGT. CDR3 DNA: TGTGCCAGCAGCGGGGGCCTAGCCAAAAACATTCAGTACTTC. Its translation: CASSGGLAKNIQYF.

This sequence joins TRBV6-5 and TRBJ1-4, with 8 bases lining up with TRBD1. The CDR3 extends over 15 amino acids. Losses at the gene ends were 6 bases for V and 8 bases for J; bases not matched to a gene: 11. Germline CDR1 and CDR2: MNHEY and SVGAGI. The CDR3 DNA sequence: TGTGCCAGCAGGGGGTTGACAGGGGCCGCAGAAAAACTGTTTTTT. Amino acids: CASRGLTGAAEKLFF.

The rearrangement uses TRBV23-1 and TRBJ2-7; D call uncertain. TRBV23-1 is recorded as an ORF, its role being uncertain. The CDR3 sequence is 14 residues long. V was cut by 3 bases and J by 0 bases, with 9 bases left in between. The DNA of the CDR3 is TGCGCCAGCAGTCACTACGAGAACTCCTACGAGCAGTACTTC. This codes for CASSHYENSYEQYF.